This T cell receptor (beta chain) comes out of a study of Ad26.COV2.S vaccination and SARS-CoV-2 variants (dated by TCRdb to the early 2020s). Looking at the study overall: Donors in the vaccine arm were drawn from COV1001, a phase I-IIa trial of Ad26.COV2.S in healthy adults that was multicentre, randomized, double-blind and placebo-controlled. Ad26.COV2.S was administered intramuscularly at a dose of 5x10^10 or 1x10^11 viral particles, either as one shot or as two shots given 56 days apart. Blinding of investigators to trial group allocation was maintained during experiments and outcome assessment. The specificity and breadth of SARS-CoV-2-reactive T cell receptors after Ad26.COV2.S vaccination were assessed by TCRbeta repertoire sequencing. Trial participants were randomized into five groups of five, in which low-dose or high-dose Ad26.COV2.S was given once or twice, or placebo was given on both occasions. A total of around 32 samples were included in the TCR-sequenced set, comprising roughly 19 Ad26.COV2.S vaccine recipients, 5 placebo recipients and 8 SARS-CoV-2 convalescent individuals.

The treatment or condition label of this sample denotes: over 15 received Ad26.COV2.S at low or high dose, single or two shots; 5 received placebo; per-sample allocation not given. For vaccine and placebo recipients, repertoires were sequenced using samples collected on day 63 after the first injection. Cohort 1b enrolled some 25 adults aged 18-55 years at a single site in Boston, USA, between 29 July and 7 August 2020. Ad26.COV2.S consisted of a replication-incompetent adenovirus type 26 vector by which a prefusion-stabilized SARS-CoV-2 spike protein from the original Wuhan strain was expressed. CDR1 and CDR2 are read off the germline V gene as SGHRS and YFSETQ. A distance of 9 bases separates the germline ends of V and J, which lose 0 bases and 8 bases respectively. The CDR3 covers 13 residues, taking in both the cysteine and the phenylalanine. Only CDR3 DNA remains: 39 bases, in frame from the first base.

The paper's findings and limits, for the study overall: The authors noted that the TCR breadth and depth analyses may have underestimated total T cell responses. The study was not powered for comparison of responses between vaccine doses or regimens. Spike-specific TCR breadth was higher in Ad26.COV2.S recipients than in placebo recipients (P = 0.0014). After vaccination, substantial breadth of spike-specific CD8+ and CD4+ T cell responses was reported. Comparable non-spike TCR breadth was observed between vaccine and placebo recipients, consistent with only spike being contained in the vaccine.

TCRbeta CDR3 regions were sequenced with the immunoSEQ Assay. After extraction, genomic DNA underwent amplification by bias-controlled multiplex PCR, followed by high-throughput sequencing. The study's own analysis went as follows. To quantify the absolute abundance of every unique TCRbeta CDR3 region, sequences were collapsed and filtered. T cell fraction was estimated by normalizing TCRbeta template counts to usable DNA, which was measured by amplifying reference genes present in all nucleated cells. Repertoire TCRs were annotated as SARS-CoV-2-specific by exact matching of V gene, CDR3 amino acid sequence and J gene to a known reactive TCR set. MIRA supplied the reference SARS-CoV-2 TCR set, which was filtered for enrichment in COVID-19-positive ImmuneCODE repertoires so that public or cross-reactive TCRs were removed. Drawing on the MIRA antigens, annotated TCRs were analysed further at the level of specific ORF or position within ORF. Breadth was defined as the number of annotated unique rearrangements divided by the total number of unique productive rearrangements, and depth was defined as the summed frequency of the annotated unique rearrangements. Group comparisons of TCR breadth used two-sided Wilcoxon rank-sum tests. TCRdb re-hosts the immuneACCESS table, in-frame sequences only. Its copies lack some clones; in the studies checked, an unresolved V gene accounts for under half of them, and the cause for the rest is not known. V, J and clone size are those of that table, while D and trimming were read from the DNA. This sample lists around 300,000 clones; approximately 86% were detected once. The ten largest account for about 10% of the sample.

Worth noting for this clone: The target of this receptor is not known. Nothing much larger sits one base from this clone, and base qualities are not available.

The chain employs TRBV5-1 and TRBJ2-1; the D gene is perhaps TRBD2, from 6 matching bases. Sequencing was performed on peripheral blood, taken in a trial of Ad26.COV2.S vaccine versus placebo. The clonotype comes from a person between 18 and 60 years old who received the Ad26.COV2.S COVID-19 vaccine or a placebo. The CDR3 reads CASSLGLADEQFF. In nucleotide form, the sequence is TGCGCCAGCAGCTTGGGCTTAGCGGATGAGCAGTTCTTC. The entire variable domain, with the stretches around the CDR3 drawn from the reference TRBV5-1 and TRBJ2-1 proteins, is KAGVTQTPRYLIKTRGQQVTLSCSPISGHRSVSWYQQTPGQGLQFLFEYFSETQRNKGNFPGRFSGRQFSNSRSEMNVSTLELGDSALYLCASSLGLADEQFFGPGTRLTVL.